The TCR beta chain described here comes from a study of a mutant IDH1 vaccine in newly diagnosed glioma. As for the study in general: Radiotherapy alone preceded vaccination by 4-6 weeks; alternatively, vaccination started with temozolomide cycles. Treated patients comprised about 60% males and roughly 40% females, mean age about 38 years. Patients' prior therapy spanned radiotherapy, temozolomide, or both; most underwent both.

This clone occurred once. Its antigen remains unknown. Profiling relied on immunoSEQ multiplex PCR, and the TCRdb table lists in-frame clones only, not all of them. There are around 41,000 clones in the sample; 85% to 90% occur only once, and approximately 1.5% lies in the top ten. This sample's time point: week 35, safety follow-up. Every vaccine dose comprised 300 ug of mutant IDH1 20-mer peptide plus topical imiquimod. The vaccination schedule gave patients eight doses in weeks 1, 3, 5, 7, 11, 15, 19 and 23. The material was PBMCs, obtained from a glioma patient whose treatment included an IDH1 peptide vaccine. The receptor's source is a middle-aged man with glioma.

Here the CDR3 DNA reads TGTGCCAGCCATAGTTCAGGGGGAGGTCAGCCCCAGCATTTT. It specifies CASHSSGGGQPQHF. V is TRBV28 and J is TRBJ1-5, with TRBD1 matching over 7 bases. Germline CDR1 reads MDHEN; CDR2 reads SYDVKM. V lost 8 bases to trimming and J lost 6 bases; unmatched junction nucleotides: 10. The CDR3 covers 14 residues.